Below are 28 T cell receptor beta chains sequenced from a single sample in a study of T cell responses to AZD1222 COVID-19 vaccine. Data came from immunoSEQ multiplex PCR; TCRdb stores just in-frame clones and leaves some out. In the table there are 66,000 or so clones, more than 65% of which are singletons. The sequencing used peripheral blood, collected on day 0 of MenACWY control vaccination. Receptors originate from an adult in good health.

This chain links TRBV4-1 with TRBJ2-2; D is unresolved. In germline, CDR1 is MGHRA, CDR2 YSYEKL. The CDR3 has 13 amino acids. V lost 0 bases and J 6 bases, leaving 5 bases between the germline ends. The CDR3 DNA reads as TGCGCCAGCAGCCAAGATAACGCCGGGGAGCTGTTTTTT. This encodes CASSQDNAGELFF.

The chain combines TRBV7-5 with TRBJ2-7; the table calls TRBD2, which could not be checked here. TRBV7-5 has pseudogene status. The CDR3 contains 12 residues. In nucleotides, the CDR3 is TGTGCCGAAAGCGGGAGTCCGTACGAGCAGTACTTC. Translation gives CAESGSPYEQYF.

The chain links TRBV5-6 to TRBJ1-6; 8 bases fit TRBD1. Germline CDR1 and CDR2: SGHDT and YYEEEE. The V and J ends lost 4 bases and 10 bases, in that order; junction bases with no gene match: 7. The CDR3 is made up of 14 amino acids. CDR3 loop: CASSLWTGWSPLHF. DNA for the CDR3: TGTGCCAGCAGCCTATGGACAGGGTGGTCACCCCTCCACTTT. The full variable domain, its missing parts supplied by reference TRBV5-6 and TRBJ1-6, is DAGVTQSPTHLIKTRGQQVTLRCSPKSGHDTVSWYQQALGQGPQFIFQYYEEEERQRGNFPDRFSGHQFPNYSSELNVNALLLGDSALYLCASSLWTGWSPLHFGNGTRLTVT.

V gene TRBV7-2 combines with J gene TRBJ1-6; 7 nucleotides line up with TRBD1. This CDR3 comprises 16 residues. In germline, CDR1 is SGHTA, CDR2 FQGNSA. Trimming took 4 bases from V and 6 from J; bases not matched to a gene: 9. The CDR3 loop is CASSSLDRNINSPLHF. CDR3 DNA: TGTGCCAGCAGCTCTTTGGACAGGAACATTAATTCACCCCTCCACTTT.

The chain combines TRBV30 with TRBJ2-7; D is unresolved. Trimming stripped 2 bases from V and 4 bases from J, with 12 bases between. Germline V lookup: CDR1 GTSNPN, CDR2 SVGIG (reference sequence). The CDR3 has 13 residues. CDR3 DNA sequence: TGTGCCTGGAGTTCTCTACACCGGTACGAGCAGTACTTC. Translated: CAWSSLHRYEQYF.

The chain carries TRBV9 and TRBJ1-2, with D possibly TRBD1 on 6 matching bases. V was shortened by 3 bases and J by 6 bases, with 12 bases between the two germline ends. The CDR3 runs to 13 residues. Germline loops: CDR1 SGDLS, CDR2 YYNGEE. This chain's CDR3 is CASSDRDLNGYTF. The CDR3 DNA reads TGTGCCAGCAGCGACAGGGACCTAAATGGCTACACCTTC.

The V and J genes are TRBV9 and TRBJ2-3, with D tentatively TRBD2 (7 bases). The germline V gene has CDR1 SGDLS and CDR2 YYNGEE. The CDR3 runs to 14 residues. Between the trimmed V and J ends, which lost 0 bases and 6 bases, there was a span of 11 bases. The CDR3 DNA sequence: TGTGCCAGCAGCGTAGGTGCGGGGGCGGATACGCAGTATTTT. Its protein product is CASSVGAGADTQYF.

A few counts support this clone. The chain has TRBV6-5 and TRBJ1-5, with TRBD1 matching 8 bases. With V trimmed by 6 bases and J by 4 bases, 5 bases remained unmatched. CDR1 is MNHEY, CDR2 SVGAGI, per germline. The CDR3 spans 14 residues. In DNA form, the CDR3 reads TGTGCCAGCAGGGGGACAGGTAATAATCAGCCCCAGCATTTT. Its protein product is CASRGTGNNQPQHF.

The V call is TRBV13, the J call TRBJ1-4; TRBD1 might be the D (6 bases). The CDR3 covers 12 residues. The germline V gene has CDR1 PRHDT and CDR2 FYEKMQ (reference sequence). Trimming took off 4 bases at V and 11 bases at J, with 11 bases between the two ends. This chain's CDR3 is CASSSPTGKLFF. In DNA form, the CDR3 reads TGTGCCAGCAGCTCACCTACAGGGAAACTGTTTTTT.

CDR3 amino acids: CASSLNRGSTDTQYF. CDR3 in DNA: TGCGCCAGCAGCTTGAACAGGGGGAGCACAGATACGCAGTATTTT. The chain joins TRBV5-1 to TRBJ2-3; 8 bases are a match to TRBD1. The V segment lost 1 base and the J segment 0 bases; nucleotides outside the gene matches: 1. CDR3 length: 15 residues. CDR1 and CDR2 (germline): SGHRS, YFSETQ.

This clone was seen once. The CDR3 bases are TGTGCCAGCACCACGACGGGATACGAGCAGTACTTC. Translating gives CASTTTGYEQYF. This chain uses TRBV6-5 with TRBJ2-7; D possibly corresponds to TRBD2 (5 bases). The germline CDR1 and CDR2 sequences are MNHEY and SVGAGI. The CDR3 spans 12 residues. V shed 7 bases and J shed 4 bases, with 11 bases lying between them.

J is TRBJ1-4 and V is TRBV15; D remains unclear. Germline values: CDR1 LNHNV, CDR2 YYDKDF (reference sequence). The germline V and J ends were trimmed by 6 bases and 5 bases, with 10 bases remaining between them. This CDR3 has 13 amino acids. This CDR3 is CATRATGNEKLFF. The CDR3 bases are TGTGCCACCAGGGCGACGGGGAATGAAAAACTGTTTTTT.

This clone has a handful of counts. The CDR3 spells CSVEDPPGNYGYTF. CDR3 DNA sequence: TGCAGCGTTGAAGATCCCCCAGGGAACTATGGCTACACCTTC. This chain uses TRBV29-1 with TRBJ1-2; a weak D match, TRBD1 (5 bases). The CDR3 sequence is 14 residues long. V lost 0 bases to trimming and J lost 2 bases, with 10 bases between them. CDR1 is SQVTM, CDR2 ANQGSEA, per germline.

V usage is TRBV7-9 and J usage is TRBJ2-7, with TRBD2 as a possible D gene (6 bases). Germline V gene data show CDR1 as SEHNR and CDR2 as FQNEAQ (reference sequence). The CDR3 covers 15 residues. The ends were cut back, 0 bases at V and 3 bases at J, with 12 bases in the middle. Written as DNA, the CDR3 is TGTGCCAGCAGCTTAGCGGGGACTGCACGCTACGAGCAGTACTTC. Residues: CASSLAGTARYEQYF.

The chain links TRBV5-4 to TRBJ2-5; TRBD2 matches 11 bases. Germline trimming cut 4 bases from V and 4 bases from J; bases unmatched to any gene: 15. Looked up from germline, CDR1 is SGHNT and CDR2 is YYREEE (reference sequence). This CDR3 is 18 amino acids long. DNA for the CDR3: TGTGCCAGCAGCCCCCAATCTTCTAGCGGGAGGCGGGGAGAGACCCAGTACTTC. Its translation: CASSPQSSSGRRGETQYF.

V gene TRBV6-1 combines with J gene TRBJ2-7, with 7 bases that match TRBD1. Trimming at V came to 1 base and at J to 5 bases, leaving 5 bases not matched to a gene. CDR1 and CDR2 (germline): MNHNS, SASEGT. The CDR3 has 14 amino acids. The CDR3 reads CASSEGTGVDEQYF. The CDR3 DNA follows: TGTGCCAGCAGTGAAGGAACAGGGGTGGACGAGCAGTACTTC.

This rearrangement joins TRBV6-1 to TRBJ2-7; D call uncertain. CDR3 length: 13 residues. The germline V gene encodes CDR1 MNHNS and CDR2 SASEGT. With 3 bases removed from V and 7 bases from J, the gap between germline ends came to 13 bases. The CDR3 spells CASSDPEGWEQYF. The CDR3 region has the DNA TGTGCCAGCAGTGACCCCGAAGGGTGGGAGCAGTACTTC.

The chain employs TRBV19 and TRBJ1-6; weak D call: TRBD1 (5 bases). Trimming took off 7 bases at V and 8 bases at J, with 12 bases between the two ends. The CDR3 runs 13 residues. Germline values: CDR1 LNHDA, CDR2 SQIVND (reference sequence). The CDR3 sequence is CASNLGADSPLHF. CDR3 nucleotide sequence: TGTGCCAGTAACTTAGGGGCTGATTCACCCCTCCACTTT.

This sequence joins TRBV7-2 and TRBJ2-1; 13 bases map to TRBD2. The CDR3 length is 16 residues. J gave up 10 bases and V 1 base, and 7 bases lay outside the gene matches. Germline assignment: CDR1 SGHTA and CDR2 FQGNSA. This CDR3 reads CASSLDGTSGTREQFF. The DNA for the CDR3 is TGTGCCAGCAGCTTAGATGGGACTAGCGGGACTAGAGAGCAGTTCTTC.

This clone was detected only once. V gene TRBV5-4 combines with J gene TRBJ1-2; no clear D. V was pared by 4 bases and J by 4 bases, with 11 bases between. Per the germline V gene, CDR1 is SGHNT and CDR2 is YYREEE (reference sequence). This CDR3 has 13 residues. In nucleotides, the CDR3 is TGTGCCAGCAGCCCCGTAAAATTCTATGGCTACACCTTC. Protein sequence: CASSPVKFYGYTF.

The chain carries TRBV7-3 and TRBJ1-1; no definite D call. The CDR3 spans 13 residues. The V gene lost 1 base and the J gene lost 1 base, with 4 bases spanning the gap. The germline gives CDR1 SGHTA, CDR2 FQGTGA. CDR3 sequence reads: CASSLNQNTEAFF. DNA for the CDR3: TGTGCCAGCAGCTTAAATCAGAACACTGAAGCTTTCTTT.

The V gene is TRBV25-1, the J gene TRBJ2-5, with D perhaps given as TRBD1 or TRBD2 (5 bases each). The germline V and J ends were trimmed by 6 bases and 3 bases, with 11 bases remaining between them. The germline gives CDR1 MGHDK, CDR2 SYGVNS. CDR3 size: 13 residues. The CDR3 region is CASSGQGEETQYF. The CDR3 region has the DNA TGTGCCAGCAGCGGGCAGGGAGAAGAGACCCAGTACTTC.

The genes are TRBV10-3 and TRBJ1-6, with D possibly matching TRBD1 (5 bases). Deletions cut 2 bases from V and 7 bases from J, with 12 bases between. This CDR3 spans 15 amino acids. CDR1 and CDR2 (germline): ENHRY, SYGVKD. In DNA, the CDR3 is TGTGCCATCAGTGAGCCGGGACTGGGAAATTCACCCCTCCACTTT. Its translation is CAISEPGLGNSPLHF.

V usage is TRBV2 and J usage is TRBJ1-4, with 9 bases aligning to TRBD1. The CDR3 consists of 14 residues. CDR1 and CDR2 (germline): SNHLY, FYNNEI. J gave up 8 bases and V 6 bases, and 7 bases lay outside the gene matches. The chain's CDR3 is CASSLDRGGEKLFF. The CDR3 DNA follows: TGTGCCAGCAGCCTGGACAGGGGAGGGGAAAAACTGTTTTTT.

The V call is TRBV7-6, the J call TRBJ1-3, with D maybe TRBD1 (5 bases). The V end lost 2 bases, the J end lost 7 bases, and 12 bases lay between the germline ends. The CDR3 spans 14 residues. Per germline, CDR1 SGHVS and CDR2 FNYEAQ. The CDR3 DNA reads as TGTGCCAGCAGCTTACAGGGAAGGGGTAACACCATATATTTT. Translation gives CASSLQGRGNTIYF.

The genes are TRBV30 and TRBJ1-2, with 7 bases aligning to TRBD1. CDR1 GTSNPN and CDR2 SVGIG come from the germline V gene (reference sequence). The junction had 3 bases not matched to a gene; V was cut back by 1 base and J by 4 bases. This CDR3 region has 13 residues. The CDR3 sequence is CAWSGQGVYGYTF. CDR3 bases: TGTGCCTGGAGTGGACAGGGTGTCTATGGCTACACCTTC.

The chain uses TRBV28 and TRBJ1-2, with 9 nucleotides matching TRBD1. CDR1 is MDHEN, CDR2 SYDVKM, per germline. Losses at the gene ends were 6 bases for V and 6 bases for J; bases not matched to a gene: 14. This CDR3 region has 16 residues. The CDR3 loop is CASSTPGYRDRDGYTF. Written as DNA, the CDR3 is TGTGCCAGCAGCACACCCGGATACCGGGACAGGGATGGCTACACCTTC.

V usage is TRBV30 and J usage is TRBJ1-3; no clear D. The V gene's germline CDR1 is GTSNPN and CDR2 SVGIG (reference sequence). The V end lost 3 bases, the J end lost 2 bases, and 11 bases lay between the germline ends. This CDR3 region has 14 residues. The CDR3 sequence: CAWSPLDTGNTIYF. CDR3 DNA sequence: TGTGCCTGGAGCCCATTGGATACTGGAAACACCATATATTTT.